This T cell receptor beta chain was captured by sequencing in a study of human T cells and chemical hapten exposure. MiXCR, run by TCRdb on the RACE reads, gives a single entry per CDR3 protein. This sample has roughly 250,000 distinct CDR3 sequences, with around 9.3% found just once. The CDR3 is made up of 13 amino acids. Trimming cost V 0 bases and J 3 bases, with 6 bases left between them. Germline CDR1 LGHDT, CDR2 YNNKEL (reference sequence). This sample's time point: pre-sensitization, week 0. Treatment of the sample: therapeutic diphenylcyclopropenone sensitization with weekly scalp DPC. Sequencing was performed on whole blood, taken in connection with sensitization to the hapten diphenylcyclopropenone (DPC). The clonotype comes from a woman aged 40 to 55 with alopecia areata. Some clones in this sample may be carry-over from other donors' samples. V and J are TRBV3-1 and TRBJ2-7; D may be TRBD1 (5 bases). CDR3 sequence: CASSQEGVYEQYF. CDR3 bases: TGTGCCAGCAGCCAAGAAGGGGTCTACGAGCAGTACTTC.